This record concerns one TCR beta chain sequence. The antigen is not known. This entry is derived from a study of CD8+CD57+ T cells in acquired aplastic anemia. Overall study context: The study obtained an average of roughly 3 ug of DNA from sorted CD4+ and CD8+ cells.

Profiling that covered TCR beta VDJ and CDR3 relied on genomic DNA as its template. TCRdb re-derived calls from the reads in MiXCR, one entry per CDR3 protein. The data show around 250,000 distinct CDR3 sequences, roughly half seen once. Germline values: CDR1 LNHDA, CDR2 SQIVND (reference sequence). The CDR3 consists of 13 residues. V was clipped by 6 bases and J by 3 bases, with 11 bases between them. Study-level results: CD8+ Simpson's diversity did not differ significantly between patients and controls. Sharing between patients and controls was observed for twenty-nine CD8+ CDR3 sequences.

Sequencing used sorted CD4+, CD8+, or CD8+CD57+ T cells (not recorded which) from PBMCs. The receptor comes from a human donor with severe aplastic anemia or a healthy control (not recorded which). J is TRBJ2-5 and V is TRBV19; D perhaps matches TRBD1 (6 bases). The CDR3, as DNA: TGTGCCAGTAGACGGACAGACAAAGAGACCCAGTACTTC. The encoded protein is CASRRTDKETQYF.